This T cell receptor beta chain was identified during a study of T cells in Graves' hyperthyroidism and ophthalmopathy. About the research overall: Peripheral blood was drawn at first diagnosis, prior to all treatment. Findings and limits, study-wide: A model using 13 V-J features told ophthalmopathy apart from stable hyperthyroidism. Most clonotypes that expanded in the thyroid above 0.001 also showed up in blood. The model identified upcoming ophthalmopathy a median approximately 6.5 months ahead of onset.

There were TCR beta CDR3 regions amplified from RNA transcripts. With the HTBI primer set, the TCR CDR3 went through a first round of RT-PCR. TCRdb analysed the multiplex PCR reads with MiXCR anew, one entry per CDR3 protein. Here the sample spans 350,000 to 450,000 distinct CDR3 sequences, over 11% being singletons. This clonotype appeared a few times. Its antigen remains unidentified. This CDR3 region has 12 residues. With 0 bases removed from V and 3 bases from J, the gap between germline ends came to 6 bases. CDR1 and CDR2 from the germline V gene are DFQATT and SNEGSKA (reference sequence). Sequences were obtained from blood. The rearrangement links TRBV20-1 to TRBJ2-7; D gene ambiguous. The clonotype originates from a woman aged 55 to 70 with Graves' hyperthyroidism. The CDR3, as DNA: TGCAGTGCTAGAGACGACCTCTACGAGCAGTACTTC. Its translation is CSARDDLYEQYF.